This TCR beta chain was found in a study of shared clonotypes between healthy human individuals. Produced via immunoSEQ multiplex PCR; TCRdb's table is partial and in-frame only. The profile covers around 430,000 clones, with around 79% appearing a single time and around 14% taken by the ten largest. This clone has only one observation. The CDR3 is 14 amino acids. Trimming pared 8 bases from V and 1 base from J, leaving 14 bases between. Germline lookup yields CDR1 SNHLY and CDR2 FYNNEI. The chain couples TRBV2 to TRBJ1-1; D gene unclear. This TCR derives from a woman aged 40 to 50 in good health. Some clones in this sample may be carry-over from other donors' samples. The sequenced sample was PBMCs. CDR3 protein: CASLAQAENTEAFF. The CDR3 DNA sequence: TGTGCCAGCCTAGCGCAGGCTGAGAACACTGAAGCTTTCTTT.